The clone carrying this TCR beta chain was counted between two and nine times. The antigen remains undetermined. This CDR3 is 13 amino acids long. Germline CDR1 and CDR2: LNHDA and SQIVND (reference sequence). Trimming stripped 5 bases from V and 3 bases from J, with 11 bases between. Sequencing libraries of naive CD8 cells derived from roughly 20,000 to 1,000,000 sorted cells with 10%, 30% or 50% RNA. The data belong to a study of molecular identifiers for immune sequencing clone quantification. Study at large: In replicates, the authors split RNA from roughly 18,000 or 92,000 naive CD8 cells five ways and sequenced four.

Study-level findings and limits: Highly expanded clone sizes could be underestimated by identical TCR molecules that share a barcode.

TCRdb recomputed calls from the PCR reads with MiXCR, one row per CDR3 protein. The table shows approximately 500,000 distinct CDR3 sequences, with roughly 25% occurring only once. This sequence originates from a human donor in good health. Some libraries in this study had Jurkat cell RNA spiked in. The chain recombines TRBV19 with TRBJ2-7; D gene ambiguous. The sequenced sample was naive CD8+ T cells from blood, with Jurkat cell RNA spiked in. Regarding subset: FACS-sorted CD8+CD4-CCR7+CD45RA+ naive T cells. The CDR3 loop reads CASSPSSFYEQYF. The CDR3 DNA sequence: TGTGCCAGTAGTCCTTCTTCGTTCTACGAGCAGTACTTC.